This T cell receptor (beta chain) was obtained from a study of T cell repertoires in cytomegalovirus infection. Across the whole study: CMV infection together with matching HLA type was indicated by public TCR beta signatures.

Study-wide findings and caveats: Ex vivo responses were dominated by HLA-C-restricted CMV-specific TCR beta clonotypes. Frequencies of public TCR beta families were cumulated, and this identified carriers of CMV plus the relevant HLA.

Comment on this clonotype: As yet, its antigen is unknown.

TCRdb itself ran the reads through MiXCR, one entry per CDR3 protein. The sample shows roughly 640,000 distinct CDR3 sequences, about 24% of them seen only once. J lost 6 bases, V lost 5 bases, and 9 bases had no gene match. Germline values: CDR1 SGHVT, CDR2 SQSDAQ. This CDR3 has 14 residues. Sequencing input: CD8+ T cells from PBMCs. The sequence came from a human donor in good health (CMV status not recorded). Some clones in this sample may be carry-over from other donors' samples. The V gene is TRBV7-4, the J gene TRBJ1-2, with 7 positions matching TRBD1. CDR3 coding DNA: TGTGCCAGCAGCCGGGGACAGCTGGGGCATGGCTACACCTTC. Protein: CASSRGQLGHGYTF.